This passage covers 3 T cell receptor delta chains from one sample sequenced in a study of gamma-delta T cells after stem cell transplantation. TCRdb re-identified clones in the RT-PCR reads via CATT. The sample shows 2,000 to 2,500 delta-chain clones, roughly 23% of them seen only once. Specimen: gamma-delta T cells. The source of these receptors is a human donor. It is not recorded whose cells these are; they may come from a transplant donor.

The rearrangement joins TRDV1 to TRDJ2; 9 nucleotides match TRDD2. The CDR3 length is 22 residues. The V gene's germline CDR1 is TSWWSYY and CDR2 QGS. V dropped 2 bases and J dropped 0; count of bases not matched to a gene: 19. The CDR3 spells CALGERGPSYDPFGSLTAQLFF. In DNA, the CDR3 is TGTGCTCTTGGGGAAAGGGGGCCTTCCTACGACCCTTTTGGATCTTTGACAGCACAACTCTTCTTT.

Concerning this clone: At one end the junction does not follow the germline gene, possibly because of a read error. This sequence joins TRDV1 and TRDJ1, with 9 bases lining up with TRDD3. No J gene is reported in TCRdb; it was inferred here by comparing the DNA with germline. The germline V gene has CDR1 TSWWSYY and CDR2 QGS. CDR3 length: 19 residues. Here the CDR3 DNA reads TGTGCTGTTGGGGAATATTCGCCTCCTACCCTACTGGGGGAGACTAAACTCATCTTT. Residues: CAVGEYSPPTLLGETKLIF.

J is TRDJ1 and V is TRDV3; 10 bases line up with TRDD3. V was pared by 3 bases and J by 2 bases, with 18 bases of the junction left unmatched. Germline V gene sequence: CDR1 TVYSNPD, CDR2 GDNSRS (reference sequence). The CDR3 length is 18 residues. Here the CDR3 reads CAFPFAPTLLGDTDKLIF. The CDR3 DNA sequence: TGTGCCTTCCCCTTTGCCCCTACTTTACTGGGGGATACCGATAAACTCATCTTT.